Described below is a single TCR beta chain sequence and its context. This sample is part of a study of lymphopenia after photon versus proton radiotherapy. This table comes from immunoSEQ multiplex PCR, and its TCRdb copy is limited to in-frame clones, with some not included. The table has 89,000 or so clones, around 83% seen once. The CDR3 is 14 residues long. V lost 1 base, J lost 4 bases, and 10 bases lay in between. CDR1 is SEHNR, CDR2 FQNEAQ, per germline (reference sequence). The rearrangement joins TRBV7-9 to TRBJ2-5; D assignment may be TRBD1 or TRBD2 (6 bases each). Here the sequenced sample was peripheral blood, taken from a patient treated with proton-based radiotherapy. This TCR came from a man in his 60s with pancreatic cancer. CDR3 sequence: CASSLGGRGETQYF. The CDR3 nucleotides are TGTGCCAGCAGCTTAGGGGGGCGGGGAGAGACCCAGTACTTC.